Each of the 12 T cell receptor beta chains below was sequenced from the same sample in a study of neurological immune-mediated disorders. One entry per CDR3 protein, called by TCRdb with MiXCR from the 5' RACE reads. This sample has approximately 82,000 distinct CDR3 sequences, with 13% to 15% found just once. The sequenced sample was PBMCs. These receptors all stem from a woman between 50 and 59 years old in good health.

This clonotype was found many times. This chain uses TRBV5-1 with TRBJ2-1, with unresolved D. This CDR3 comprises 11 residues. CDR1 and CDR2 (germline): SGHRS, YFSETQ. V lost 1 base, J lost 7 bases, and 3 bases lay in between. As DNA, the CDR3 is TGCGCCAGCAGCTTGAGAAATGAGCAGTTCTTC. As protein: CASSLRNEQFF. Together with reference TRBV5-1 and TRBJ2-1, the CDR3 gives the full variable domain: KAGVTQTPRYLIKTRGQQVTLSCSPISGHRSVSWYQQTPGQGLQFLFEYFSETQRNKGNFPGRFSGRQFSNSRSEMNVSTLELGDSALYLCASSLRNEQFFGPGTRLTVL.

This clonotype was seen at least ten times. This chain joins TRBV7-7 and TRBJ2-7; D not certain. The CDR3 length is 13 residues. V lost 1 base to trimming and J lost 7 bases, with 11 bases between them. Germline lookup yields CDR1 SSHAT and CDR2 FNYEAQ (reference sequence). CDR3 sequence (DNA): TGTGCCAGCAGCTTAGATACGGGTGGAGAGCAGTACTTC. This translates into CASSLDTGGEQYF.

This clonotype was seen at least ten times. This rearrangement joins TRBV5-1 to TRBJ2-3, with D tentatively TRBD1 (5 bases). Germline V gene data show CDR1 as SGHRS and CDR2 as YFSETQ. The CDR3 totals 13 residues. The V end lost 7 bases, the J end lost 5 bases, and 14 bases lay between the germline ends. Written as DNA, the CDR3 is TGCGCCAGCTATGACAGTAGGAGAGATACGCAGTATTTT. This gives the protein CASYDSRRDTQYF.

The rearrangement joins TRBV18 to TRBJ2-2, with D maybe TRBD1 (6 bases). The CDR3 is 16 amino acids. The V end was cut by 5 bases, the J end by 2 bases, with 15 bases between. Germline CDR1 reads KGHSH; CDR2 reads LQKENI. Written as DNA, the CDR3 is TGTGCCAGCTCAGCGCCCGGGACAACTAACACCGGGGAGCTGTTTTTT. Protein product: CASSAPGTTNTGELFF.

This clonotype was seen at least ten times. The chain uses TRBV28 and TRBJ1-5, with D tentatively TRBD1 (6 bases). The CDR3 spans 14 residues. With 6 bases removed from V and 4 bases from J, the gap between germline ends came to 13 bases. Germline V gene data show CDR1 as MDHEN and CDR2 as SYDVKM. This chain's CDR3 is CASRPGTQNQPQHF. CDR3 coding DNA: TGTGCCAGCAGGCCCGGGACACAGAATCAGCCCCAGCATTTT.

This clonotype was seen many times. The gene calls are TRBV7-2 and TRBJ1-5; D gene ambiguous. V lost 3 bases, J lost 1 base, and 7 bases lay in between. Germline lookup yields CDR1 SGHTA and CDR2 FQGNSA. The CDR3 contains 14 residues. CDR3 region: CASSFDSSNQPQHF. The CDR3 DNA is TGTGCCAGCAGCTTTGACTCGAGCAATCAGCCCCAGCATTTT.

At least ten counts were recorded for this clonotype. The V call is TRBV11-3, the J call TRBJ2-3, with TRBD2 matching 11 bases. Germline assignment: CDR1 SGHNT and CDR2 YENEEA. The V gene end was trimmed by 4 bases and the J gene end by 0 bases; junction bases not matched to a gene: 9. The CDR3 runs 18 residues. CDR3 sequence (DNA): TGTGCCAGCAGCTCCGGGACTAGCGGAATAACTAGCACAGATACGCAGTATTTT. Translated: CASSSGTSGITSTDTQYF.

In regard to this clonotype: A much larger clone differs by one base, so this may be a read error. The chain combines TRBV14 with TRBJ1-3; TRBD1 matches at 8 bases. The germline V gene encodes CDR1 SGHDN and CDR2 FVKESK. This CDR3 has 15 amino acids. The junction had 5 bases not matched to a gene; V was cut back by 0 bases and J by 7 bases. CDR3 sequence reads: CASSQETGVWNTIYF. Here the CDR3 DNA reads TGTGCCAGCAGCCAAGAGACAGGGGTGTGGAACACCATATATTTT.

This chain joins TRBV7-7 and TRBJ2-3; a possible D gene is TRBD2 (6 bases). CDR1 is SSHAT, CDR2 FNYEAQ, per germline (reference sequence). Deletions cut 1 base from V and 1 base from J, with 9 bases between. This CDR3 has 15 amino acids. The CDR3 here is CASSLGSGRTDTQYF. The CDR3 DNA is TGTGCCAGCAGCTTAGGGAGCGGGCGCACAGATACGCAGTATTTT.

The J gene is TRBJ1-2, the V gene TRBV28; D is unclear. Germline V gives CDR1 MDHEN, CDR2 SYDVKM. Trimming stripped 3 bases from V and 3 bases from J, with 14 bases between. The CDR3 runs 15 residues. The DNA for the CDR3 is TGTGCCAGCAGTTTGGCGGGTGAGCCAGACTATGGCTACACCTTC. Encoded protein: CASSLAGEPDYGYTF.

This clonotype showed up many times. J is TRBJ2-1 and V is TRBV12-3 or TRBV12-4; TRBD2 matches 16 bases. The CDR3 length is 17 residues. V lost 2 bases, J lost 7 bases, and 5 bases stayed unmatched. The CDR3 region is CASSLQGTSGGANEQFF. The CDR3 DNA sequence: TGTGCCAGCAGTTTACAGGGGACTAGCGGGGGGGCTAATGAGCAGTTCTTC.

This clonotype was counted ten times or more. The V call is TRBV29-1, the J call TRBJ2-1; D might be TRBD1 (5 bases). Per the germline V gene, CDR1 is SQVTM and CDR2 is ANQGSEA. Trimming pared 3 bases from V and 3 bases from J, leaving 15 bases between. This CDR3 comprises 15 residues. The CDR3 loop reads CSVDPWGGVYNEQFF. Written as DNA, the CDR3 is TGCAGCGTTGATCCTTGGGGCGGAGTCTACAATGAGCAGTTCTTC.